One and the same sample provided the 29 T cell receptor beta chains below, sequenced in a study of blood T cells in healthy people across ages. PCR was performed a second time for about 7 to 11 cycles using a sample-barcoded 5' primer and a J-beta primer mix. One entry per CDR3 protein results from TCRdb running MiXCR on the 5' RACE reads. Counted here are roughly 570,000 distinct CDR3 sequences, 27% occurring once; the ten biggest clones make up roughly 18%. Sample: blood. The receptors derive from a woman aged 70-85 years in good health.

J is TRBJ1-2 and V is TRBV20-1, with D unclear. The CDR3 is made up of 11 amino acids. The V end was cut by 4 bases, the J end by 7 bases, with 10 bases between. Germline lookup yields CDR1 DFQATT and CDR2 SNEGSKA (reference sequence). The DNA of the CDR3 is TGCAGTGCTACCCCCGGGTCTGGCTACACCTTC. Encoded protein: CSATPGSGYTF.

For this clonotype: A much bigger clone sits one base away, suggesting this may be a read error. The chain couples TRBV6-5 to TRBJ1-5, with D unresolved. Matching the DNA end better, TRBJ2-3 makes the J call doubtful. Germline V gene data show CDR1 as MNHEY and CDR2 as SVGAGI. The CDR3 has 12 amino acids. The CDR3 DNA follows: TGTGCCAGCAGTGGATCGAATCAGCCCCAGTATTTT. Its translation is CASSGSNQPQYF.

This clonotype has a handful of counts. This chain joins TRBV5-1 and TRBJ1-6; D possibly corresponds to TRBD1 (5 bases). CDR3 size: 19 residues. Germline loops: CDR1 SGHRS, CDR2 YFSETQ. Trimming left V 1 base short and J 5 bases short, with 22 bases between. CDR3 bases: TGCGCCAGCAGCTTGAGGCCACCTGTCGGGGGAAGTGATAATTCACCCCTCCACTTT. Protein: CASSLRPPVGGSDNSPLHF. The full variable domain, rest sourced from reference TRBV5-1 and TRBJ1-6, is KAGVTQTPRYLIKTRGQQVTLSCSPISGHRSVSWYQQTPGQGLQFLFEYFSETQRNKGNFPGRFSGRQFSNSRSEMNVSTLELGDSALYLCASSLRPPVGGSDNSPLHFGNGTRLTVT.

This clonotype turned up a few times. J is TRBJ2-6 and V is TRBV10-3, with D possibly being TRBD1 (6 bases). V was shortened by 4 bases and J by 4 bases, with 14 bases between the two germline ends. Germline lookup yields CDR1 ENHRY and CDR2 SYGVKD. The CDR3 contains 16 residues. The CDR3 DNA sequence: TGTGCCATCAGTGGCACAGGGTTTTCCGGGGCCAACGTCCTGACTTTC. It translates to CAISGTGFSGANVLTF.

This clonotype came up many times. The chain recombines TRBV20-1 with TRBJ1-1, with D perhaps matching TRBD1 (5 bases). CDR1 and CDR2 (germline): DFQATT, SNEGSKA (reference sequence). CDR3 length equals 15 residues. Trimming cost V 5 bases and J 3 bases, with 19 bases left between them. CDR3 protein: CSAGWSGEGYTEAFF. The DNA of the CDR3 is TGCAGTGCTGGGTGGTCGGGGGAGGGGTACACTGAAGCTTTCTTT.

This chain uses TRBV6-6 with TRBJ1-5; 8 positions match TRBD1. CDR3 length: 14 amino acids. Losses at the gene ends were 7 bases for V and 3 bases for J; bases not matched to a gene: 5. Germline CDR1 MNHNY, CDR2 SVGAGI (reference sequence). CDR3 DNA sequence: TGTGCCAGCACTGGACAGGGAAACAATCAGCCCCAGCATTTT. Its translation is CASTGQGNNQPQHF.

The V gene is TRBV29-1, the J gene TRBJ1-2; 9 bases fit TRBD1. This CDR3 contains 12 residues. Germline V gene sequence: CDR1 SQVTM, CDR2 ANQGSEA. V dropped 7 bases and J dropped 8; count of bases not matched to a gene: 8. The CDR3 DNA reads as TGCAGCGCAAGACAGGGGGTCTTAGGCTACACCTTC. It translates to CSARQGVLGYTF.

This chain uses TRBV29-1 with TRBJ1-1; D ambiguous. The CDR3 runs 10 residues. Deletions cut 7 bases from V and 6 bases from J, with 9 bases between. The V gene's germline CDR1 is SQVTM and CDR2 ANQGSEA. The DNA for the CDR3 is TGCAGCGCCACTTGGGCTGAAGCTTTCTTT. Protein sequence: CSATWAEAFF.

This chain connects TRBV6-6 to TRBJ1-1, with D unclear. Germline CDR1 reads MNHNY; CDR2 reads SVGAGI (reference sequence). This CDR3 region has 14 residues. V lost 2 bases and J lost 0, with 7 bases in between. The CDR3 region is CASSYNTLNTEAFF. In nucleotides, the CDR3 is TGTGCCAGCAGTTACAATACCTTGAACACTGAAGCTTTCTTT.

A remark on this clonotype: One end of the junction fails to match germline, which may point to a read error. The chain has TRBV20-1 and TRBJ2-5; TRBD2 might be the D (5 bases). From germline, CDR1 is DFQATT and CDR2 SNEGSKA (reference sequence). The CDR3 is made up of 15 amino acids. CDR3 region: CSASPPSGRQGTQYF. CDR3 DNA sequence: TGCAGTGCTAGCCCCCCCTCGGGAAGACAAGGGACCCAGTACTTC.

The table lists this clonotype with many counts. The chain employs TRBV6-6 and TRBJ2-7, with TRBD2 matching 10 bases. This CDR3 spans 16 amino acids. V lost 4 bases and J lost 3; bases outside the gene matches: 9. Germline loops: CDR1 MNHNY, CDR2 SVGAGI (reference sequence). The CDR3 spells CASSSRSGGLYYEQYF. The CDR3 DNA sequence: TGTGCCAGCAGTTCCCGTAGCGGGGGGCTTTACTACGAGCAGTACTTC.

The CDR3 loop is CASSSMDGDTEAFF. Here the CDR3 DNA reads TGCGCCAGCAGCTCAATGGACGGTGACACTGAAGCTTTCTTT. V and J are TRBV5-1 and TRBJ1-1, with D unresolved. The length of the CDR3 is 14 residues. Trimming removed 3 bases at V and 3 bases at J, with 12 bases between. Germline V lookup: CDR1 SGHRS, CDR2 YFSETQ.

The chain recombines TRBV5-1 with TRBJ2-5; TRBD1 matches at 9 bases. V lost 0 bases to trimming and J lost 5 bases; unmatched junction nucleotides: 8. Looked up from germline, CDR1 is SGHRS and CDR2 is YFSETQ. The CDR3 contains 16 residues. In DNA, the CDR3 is TGCGCCAGCAGCTTGGCGGGACAGGGAGAATGGGAGACCCAGTACTTC. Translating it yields CASSLAGQGEWETQYF.

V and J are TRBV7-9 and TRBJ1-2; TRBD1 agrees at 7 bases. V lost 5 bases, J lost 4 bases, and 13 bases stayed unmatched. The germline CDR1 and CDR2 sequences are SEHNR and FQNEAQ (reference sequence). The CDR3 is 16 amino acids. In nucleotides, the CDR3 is TGTGCCAGCAGCCCCACCCAAGGGGGCGCGGGCTATGGCTACACCTTC. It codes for CASSPTQGGAGYGYTF.

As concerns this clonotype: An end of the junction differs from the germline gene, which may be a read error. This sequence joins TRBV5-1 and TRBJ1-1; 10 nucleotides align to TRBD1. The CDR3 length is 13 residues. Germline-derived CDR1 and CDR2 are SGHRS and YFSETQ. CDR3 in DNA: TGCGCCAGCAGCTTATGGACAGGGGGTCTGCAGGTCTTT. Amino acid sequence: CASSLWTGGLQVF. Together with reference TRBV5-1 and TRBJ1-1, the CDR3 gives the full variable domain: KAGVTQTPRYLIKTRGQQVTLSCSPISGHRSVSWYQQTPGQGLQFLFEYFSETQRNKGNFPGRFSGRQFSNSRSEMNVSTLELGDSALYLCASSLWTGGLQVFGQGTRLTVV.

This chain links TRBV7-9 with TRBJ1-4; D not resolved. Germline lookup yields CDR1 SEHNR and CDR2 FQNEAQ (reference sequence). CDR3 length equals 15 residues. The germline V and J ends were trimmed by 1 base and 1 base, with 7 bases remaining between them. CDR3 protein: CASSLGQRTNEKLFF. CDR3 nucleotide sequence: TGTGCCAGCAGCTTAGGTCAGCGAACTAATGAAAAACTGTTTTTT.

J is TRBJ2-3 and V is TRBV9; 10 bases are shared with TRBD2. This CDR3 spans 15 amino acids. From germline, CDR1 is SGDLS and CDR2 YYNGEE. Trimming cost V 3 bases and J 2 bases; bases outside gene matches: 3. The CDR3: CASSAGLADTDTQYF. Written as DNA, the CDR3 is TGTGCCAGCAGCGCAGGACTAGCGGACACAGATACGCAGTATTTT.

CDR3 region: CASSLAGGQGKLFF. CDR3 nucleotides: TGTGCCAGCAGCTTAGCGGGGGGCCAGGGAAAACTGTTTTTT. The chain has TRBV7-2 and TRBJ1-4; perhaps TRBD1 as D (6 bases). The CDR3 has 14 residues. Germline-derived CDR1 and CDR2 are SGHTA and FQGNSA. V shed 0 bases and J shed 10 bases, with 12 bases lying between them. Full variable domain (rest looked up from reference TRBV7-2 and TRBJ1-4): GAGVSQSPSNKVTEKGKDVELRCDPISGHTALYWYRQSLGQGLEFLIYFQGNSAPDKSGLPSDRFSAERTGGSVSTLTIQRTQQEDSAVYLCASSLAGGQGKLFFGSGTQLSVL.

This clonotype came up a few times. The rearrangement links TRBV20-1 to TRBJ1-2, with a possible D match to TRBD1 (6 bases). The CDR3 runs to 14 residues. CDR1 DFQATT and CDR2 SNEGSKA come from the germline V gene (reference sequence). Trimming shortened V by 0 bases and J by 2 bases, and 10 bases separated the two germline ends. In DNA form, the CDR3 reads TGCAGTGCTAGAGATGCGGGGGCAAACTATGGCTACACCTTC. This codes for CSARDAGANYGYTF.

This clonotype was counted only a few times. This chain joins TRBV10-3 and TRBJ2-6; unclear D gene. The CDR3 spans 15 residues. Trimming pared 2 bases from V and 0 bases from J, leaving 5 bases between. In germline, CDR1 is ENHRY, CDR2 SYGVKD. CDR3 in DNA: TGTGCCATCAGTGAGAGAGCCTCTGGGGCCAACGTCCTGACTTTC. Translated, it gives CAISERASGANVLTF.

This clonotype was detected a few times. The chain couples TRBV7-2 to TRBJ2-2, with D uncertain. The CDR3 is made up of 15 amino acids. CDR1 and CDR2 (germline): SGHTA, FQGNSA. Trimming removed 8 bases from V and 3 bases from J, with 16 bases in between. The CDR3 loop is CASGPTTMYTGELFF. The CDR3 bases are TGTGCCAGCGGCCCTACTACTATGTACACCGGGGAGCTGTTTTTT. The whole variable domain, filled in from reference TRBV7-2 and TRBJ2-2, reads GAGVSQSPSNKVTEKGKDVELRCDPISGHTALYWYRQSLGQGLEFLIYFQGNSAPDKSGLPSDRFSAERTGGSVSTLTIQRTQQEDSAVYLCASGPTTMYTGELFFGEGSRLTVL.

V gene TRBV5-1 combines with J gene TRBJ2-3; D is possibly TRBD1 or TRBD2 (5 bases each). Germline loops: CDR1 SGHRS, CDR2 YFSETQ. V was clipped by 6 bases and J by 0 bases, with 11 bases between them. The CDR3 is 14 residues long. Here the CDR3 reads CASTRDGSTDTQYF. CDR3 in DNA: TGCGCCAGCACCCGGGACGGTAGCACAGATACGCAGTATTTT.

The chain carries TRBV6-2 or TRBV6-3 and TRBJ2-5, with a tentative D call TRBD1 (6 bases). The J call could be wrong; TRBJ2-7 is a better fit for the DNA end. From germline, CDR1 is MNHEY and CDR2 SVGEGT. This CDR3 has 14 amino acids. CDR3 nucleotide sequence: TGTGCCAGCAATTATTCGGGGACACCGGACGAGCAGTACTTC. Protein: CASNYSGTPDEQYF.

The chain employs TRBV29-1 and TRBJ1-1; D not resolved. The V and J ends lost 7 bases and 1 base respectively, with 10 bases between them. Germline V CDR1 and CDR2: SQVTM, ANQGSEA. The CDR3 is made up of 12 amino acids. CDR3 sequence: CSAHQTNTEAFF. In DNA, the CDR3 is TGCAGCGCACATCAGACGAACACTGAAGCTTTCTTT.

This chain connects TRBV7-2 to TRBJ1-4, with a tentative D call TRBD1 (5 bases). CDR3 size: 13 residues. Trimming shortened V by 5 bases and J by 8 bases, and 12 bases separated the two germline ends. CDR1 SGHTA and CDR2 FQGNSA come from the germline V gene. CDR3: CASSVRGYEKLFF. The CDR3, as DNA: TGTGCCAGCAGCGTACGGGGGTACGAAAAACTGTTTTTT.

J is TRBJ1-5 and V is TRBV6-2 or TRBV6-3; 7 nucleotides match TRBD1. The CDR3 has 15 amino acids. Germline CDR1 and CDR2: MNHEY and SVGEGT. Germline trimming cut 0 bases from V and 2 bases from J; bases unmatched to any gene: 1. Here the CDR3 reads CASSYSGQGNQPQHF. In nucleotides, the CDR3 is TGTGCCAGCAGTTACTCAGGACAGGGCAATCAGCCCCAGCATTTT.

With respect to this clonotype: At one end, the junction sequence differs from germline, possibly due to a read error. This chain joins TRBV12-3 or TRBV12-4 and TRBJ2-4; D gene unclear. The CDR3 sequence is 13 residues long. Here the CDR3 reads CASRRKQSNVQYF. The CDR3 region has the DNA TGTGCCAGCAGAAGGAAGCAGTCAAACGTTCAGTACTTC.

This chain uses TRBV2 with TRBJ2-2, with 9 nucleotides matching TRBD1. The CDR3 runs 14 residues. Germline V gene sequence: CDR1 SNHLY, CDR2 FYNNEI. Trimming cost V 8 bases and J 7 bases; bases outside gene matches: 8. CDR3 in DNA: TGTGCCAGCGGGGGGGGACAGGGTAGCGGGGAGCTGTTTTTT. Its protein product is CASGGGQGSGELFF.

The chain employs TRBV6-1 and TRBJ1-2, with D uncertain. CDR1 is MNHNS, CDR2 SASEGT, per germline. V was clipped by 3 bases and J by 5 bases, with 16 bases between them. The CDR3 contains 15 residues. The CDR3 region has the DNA TGTGCCAGCAGTGAGCAGGCTCTATCCCCATATGGCTACACCTTC. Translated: CASSEQALSPYGYTF.